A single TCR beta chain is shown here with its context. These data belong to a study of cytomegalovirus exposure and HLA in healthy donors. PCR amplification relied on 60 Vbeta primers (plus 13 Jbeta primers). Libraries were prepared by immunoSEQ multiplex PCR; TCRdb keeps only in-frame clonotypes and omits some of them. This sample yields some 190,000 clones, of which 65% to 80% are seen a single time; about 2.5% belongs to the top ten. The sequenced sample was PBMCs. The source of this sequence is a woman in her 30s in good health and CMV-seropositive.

The CDR3 spells CASSGITGGFYEQYF. CDR3 in DNA: TGTGCCAGCAGTGGGATTACAGGGGGCTTCTACGAGCAGTACTTC. The V and J genes are TRBV6-1 and TRBJ2-7; 9 bases match TRBD1. This CDR3 has 15 amino acids. Germline V gives CDR1 MNHNS, CDR2 SASEGT. Trimming removed 4 bases from V and 3 bases from J; junction bases left unmatched: 7.